Sequencing of this T cell receptor (beta chain) was carried out in a study of shared clonotypes between healthy human individuals. Study-wide results and caveats: Across subsets, estimated richness was generally greater for naive than for memory populations.

In the case of this clone: Its antigen is undetermined.

The table came from immunoSEQ multiplex PCR; TCRdb's copy has only in-frame clones and leaves some out. The table includes about 2 million clones, 95% detected once. Trimming removed 3 bases from V and 1 base from J; junction bases left unmatched: 16. The germline V gene has CDR1 PRHDT and CDR2 FYEKMQ (reference sequence). The CDR3 totals 20 residues. Specimen: naive CD4+ T cells sorted from blood. Documented subset: CD45RA+ positively selected. This TCR was sampled from a man between 18 and 35 years old in good health. The chain joins TRBV13 to TRBJ1-3, with 9 bases aligning to TRBD1. CDR3 nucleotides: TGTGCCAGCAGCTTCGGGCCGACAGGGGGGATGATATTTTCTGGAAACACCATATATTTT. Amino acids: CASSFGPTGGMIFSGNTIYF.